The TCR beta chain under discussion was sequenced for a study of technical replicates of blood from a few donors. Clones were sequenced by immunoSEQ multiplex PCR, and TCRdb holds only the in-frame ones, with some missing. The sample yields 74,000 or so clones, approximately 90% seen once. The CDR3 is 15 residues long. V was cut by 2 bases and J by 6 bases, with 14 bases left in between. CDR1 and CDR2 from the germline V gene are KGHSH and LQKENI. Input material: T cells isolated from PBMCs. The chain links TRBV18 to TRBJ1-5; unclear D gene. The TCR was taken from a human donor in good health. This CDR3 reads CASSPSVTHGQPQHF. Here the CDR3 DNA reads TGTGCCAGCTCACCATCGGTCACCCACGGTCAGCCCCAGCATTTT.